The 17 T cell receptor beta chains in this list originate from one sample, sequenced in a study of cytomegalovirus exposure and HLA in healthy donors. Researchers ran the PCR with 60 Vbeta and 13 Jbeta primers. Measured with immunoSEQ multiplex PCR; TCRdb has only the in-frame clones, and not every one. The sample has some 140,000 clones, approximately 79% seen once. Sequenced: PBMCs. The receptors here all came from a man in his forties or fifties in good health and CMV-seropositive.

The rearrangement uses TRBV29-1 and TRBJ2-1; 10 bases line up with TRBD2. Germline lookup yields CDR1 SQVTM and CDR2 ANQGSEA. CDR3 size: 18 residues. J lost 0 bases, V lost 3 bases, and 11 bases had no gene match. The CDR3 bases are TGCAGCGTTGAGGGGGGGGTAGCGGGAGGCCTCTCCTACAATGAGCAGTTCTTC. Its translation: CSVEGGVAGGLSYNEQFF.

V usage is TRBV5-1 and J usage is TRBJ2-5; tentative D call: TRBD1 (5 bases). From germline, CDR1 is SGHRS and CDR2 YFSETQ. The CDR3 consists of 13 residues. V was pared by 7 bases and J by 4 bases, with 14 bases between. The DNA of the CDR3 is TGCGCCAGCTATTCTGGGGCTCGAGAGACCCAGTACTTC. This sequence encodes CASYSGARETQYF.

CDR3 sequence: CASSLWGRGTYEQYF. The CDR3 DNA is TGTGCCAGCAGTTTATGGGGCAGGGGCACCTACGAGCAGTACTTC. The V gene is TRBV28, the J gene TRBJ2-7; D might be TRBD1 (6 bases). The germline gives CDR1 MDHEN, CDR2 SYDVKM. Trimming stripped 0 bases from V and 2 bases from J, with 11 bases between. The CDR3 extends over 15 amino acids.

This clone appeared once. The gene calls are TRBV7-9 and TRBJ1-5, with TRBD1 as a possible D gene (5 bases). CDR1 is SEHNR and CDR2 is FQNEAQ in the germline V gene (reference sequence). This CDR3 contains 15 residues. Between the trimmed V and J ends, which lost 1 base and 2 bases, there was a span of 9 bases. For the CDR3, the DNA is TGTGCCAGCAGCTTAGGAGGCAGGGGCAATCAGCCCCAGCATTTT. Translating gives CASSLGGRGNQPQHF.

The chain joins TRBV27 to TRBJ2-2; 10 bases fit TRBD2. Germline CDR1 MNHEY, CDR2 SMNVEV (reference sequence). V lost 7 bases and J lost 0; bases outside the gene matches: 5. This CDR3 is 16 amino acids long. The CDR3 region has the DNA TGTGCCAGCAAACGTGGGACTAGCGCGAACACCGGGGAGCTGTTTTTT. Protein sequence: CASKRGTSANTGELFF.

The chain couples TRBV4-1 to TRBJ1-5; D is unclear. This CDR3 has 15 amino acids. V was pared by 1 base and J by 7 bases, with 14 bases between. In germline, CDR1 is MGHRA, CDR2 YSYEKL. CDR3 region: CASSQAFGRGQPQHF. The CDR3 DNA reads TGCGCCAGCAGCCAAGCTTTTGGGAGAGGCCAGCCCCAGCATTTT.

CDR3 nucleotide sequence: TGTGCCAGCAGCTTTCGCGGGAGCTCCTACAATGAGCAGTTCTTC. It translates to CASSFRGSSYNEQFF. The V gene is TRBV7-2, the J gene TRBJ2-1; 7 bases line up with TRBD2. V lost 3 bases and J lost 0; bases outside the gene matches: 2. Germline V gene data show CDR1 as SGHTA and CDR2 as FQGNSA. This CDR3 has 15 residues.

The rearrangement joins TRBV5-1 to TRBJ2-3; 7 bases agree with TRBD2. V shed 4 bases and J 6 bases; nucleotides not matched to a gene: 14. CDR1 is SGHRS and CDR2 is YFSETQ in the germline V gene. The CDR3 covers 16 residues. The CDR3 sequence: CASSRFGGGVADTQYF. CDR3 nucleotides: TGCGCCAGCAGCCGTTTTGGGGGGGGAGTTGCGGATACGCAGTATTTT.

The gene calls are TRBV27 and TRBJ2-7, with 8 nucleotides matching TRBD2. V was pared by 2 bases and J by 3 bases, with 6 bases of the junction left unmatched. The CDR3 extends over 15 amino acids. CDR1 and CDR2 (germline): MNHEY, SMNVEV (reference sequence). CDR3 sequence: CASSLIGRAVYEQYF. The CDR3 DNA sequence: TGTGCCAGCAGTTTAATCGGGAGGGCCGTCTACGAGCAGTACTTC.

This clone was seen a few times. The chain joins TRBV30 to TRBJ1-6, with a tentative D call TRBD1 (6 bases). V lost 3 bases to trimming and J lost 5 bases, with 11 bases between them. Germline lookup yields CDR1 GTSNPN and CDR2 SVGIG (reference sequence). The length of the CDR3 is 14 residues. CDR3 sequence (DNA): TGTGCCTGGAGCAGGGGACGGAATAATTCACCCCTCCACTTT. Its protein is CAWSRGRNNSPLHF.

This chain's CDR3 is CASFSGGMTEAFF. The DNA of the CDR3 is TGTGCCAGTTTTTCCGGGGGTATGACTGAAGCTTTCTTT. The chain links TRBV6-5 to TRBJ1-1, with D perhaps matching TRBD1 (5 bases). Trimming took off 9 bases at V and 5 bases at J, with 16 bases between the two ends. This CDR3 contains 13 residues. From germline, CDR1 is MNHEY and CDR2 SVGAGI.

The sample holds one count of this clone. The V and J genes are TRBV6-1 and TRBJ2-7; D possibly corresponds to TRBD2 (5 bases). CDR3 length: 15 residues. The V and J ends lost 5 bases and 6 bases respectively, with 20 bases between them. Germline lookup yields CDR1 MNHNS and CDR2 SASEGT. CDR3 in DNA: TGTGCCAGCAGTAGAGCGGTGGTGGCCTTTGGCGAGCAGTACTTC. This encodes CASSRAVVAFGEQYF.

The genes are TRBV10-3 and TRBJ2-7; 7 nucleotides align to TRBD2. The CDR3 consists of 11 residues. Per the germline V gene, CDR1 is ENHRY and CDR2 is SYGVKD. V was pared by 5 bases and J by 6 bases, with 1 base of the junction left unmatched. The CDR3 protein is CAISSSGEQYF. The DNA for the CDR3 is TGTGCCATCAGTTCTAGCGGCGAGCAGTACTTC.

The rearrangement links TRBV19 to TRBJ2-1; 7 nucleotides match TRBD2. CDR1 is LNHDA and CDR2 is SQIVND in the germline V gene (reference sequence). V dropped 2 bases and J dropped 7; count of bases not matched to a gene: 5. The length of the CDR3 is 14 residues. In DNA, the CDR3 is TGTGCCAGTAGTATACTGGCGGGGGAGAATGAGCAGTTCTTC. The encoded protein is CASSILAGENEQFF.

This sequence joins TRBV29-1 and TRBJ2-2; weak D call: TRBD2 (7 bases). Trimming took off 3 bases at V and 3 bases at J, with 11 bases between the two ends. CDR1 and CDR2 (germline): SQVTM, ANQGSEA. CDR3 size: 14 residues. CDR3 residues: CSVDRGADTGELFF. CDR3 sequence (DNA): TGCAGCGTTGATCGGGGGGCAGACACCGGGGAGCTGTTTTTT.

V gene TRBV4-2 combines with J gene TRBJ2-1; 9 bases agree with TRBD2. The V segment lost 4 bases and the J segment 5 bases; nucleotides outside the gene matches: 15. The CDR3 is 18 amino acids. Per germline, CDR1 LGHNA and CDR2 YNFKEQ. The CDR3, as DNA: TGTGCCAGCAGCCCCTCTCCATCGGGCCTAGCGGGGAACAATGAGCAGTTCTTC. It yields the protein CASSPSPSGLAGNNEQFF.

This clone occurred a few times. The V gene is TRBV5-5, the J gene TRBJ2-7, with no clear D. The length of the CDR3 is 12 residues. V was pared by 3 bases and J by 3 bases, with 7 bases between. Per the germline V gene, CDR1 is SGHKS and CDR2 is YYEKEE (reference sequence). CDR3 DNA sequence: TGTGCCAGCAGCTACGGTCTCTACGAGCAGTACTTC. Its translation is CASSYGLYEQYF.